This entry describes one TCR beta chain. What it binds is not known. CDR3 size: 13 residues. The ends lost 5 bases at V and 3 bases at J; junction bases unmatched: 3. Germline V lookup: CDR1 MNHNS, CDR2 SASEGT. This record belongs to a study of cytomegalovirus exposure and HLA in healthy donors. Study context: Within an early data release were 65 million to 90 million unique TCRs drawn from HLA-typed donors. The study's findings and limits: Later on, an analysis showed TCR association rates differing by HLA locus, with DRB1 the most and HLA-C the fewest. Among the most significant clusters, several appeared linked to common viral pathogens in a later analysis. Excluded were some V segments that proved indistinguishable, including TRBV6-2 and TRBV6-3.

The PCR used 60 Vbeta and 13 Jbeta primers. The table came from immunoSEQ multiplex PCR; TCRdb's copy has only in-frame clones and leaves some out. This table holds 150,000 to 200,000 clones, around 67% found once. The chain uses TRBV6-1 and TRBJ1-2; 7 bases match TRBD1. The source material was PBMCs. The source is a young woman in good health and CMV-seropositive. CDR3 in DNA: TGTGCCAGCAGTAGGGACAGCTACTATGGCTACACCTTC. Amino acids: CASSRDSYYGYTF.